The sample holds a few counts of the clone carrying this TCR beta chain. Its specificity is not known. This entry belongs to a study of beta chain features in type 1 diabetes. Study-level information: All samples combined gave 95 million to 130 million sorted cells for examination.

Study-wide points: Type 1 diabetes patients showed a moderate but significant shortening of TCRB CDR3s in all four CD4+ subsets.

CDR1 GTSNPN and CDR2 SVGIG come from the germline V gene (reference sequence). Trimming pared 3 bases from V and 7 bases from J, leaving 18 bases between. The CDR3 has 14 amino acids. Expressed TCRB transcripts were sequenced because the entire RNA isolate underwent reverse transcription. Sequencing used immunoSEQ multiplex PCR; TCRdb keeps in-frame clones, though not all of them. Here the sample spans around 160,000 clones, roughly 9% being singletons. Input material: central memory CD4+ T cells from blood. The J gene is TRBJ1-1, the V gene TRBV30; perhaps TRBD1 as D (5 bases). The receptor comes from a woman aged 25 to 45 with type 1 diabetes. The CDR3 sequence: CAWRTRQRALEAFF. The CDR3 nucleotides are TGTGCCTGGAGGACTCGACAGCGAGCCCTTGAAGCTTTCTTT.